This paragraph reports one T cell receptor beta chain. Antigen specificity is unknown. The record originates from a study of T cell responses to AZD1222 COVID-19 vaccine. General study results and limits: Mapped onto spike, vaccine-associated CD4 TCRs spanned it and were dominant at 160-218 and 743-854.

Germline loops: CDR1 ENHRY, CDR2 SYGVKD. CDR3 length: 14 residues. Trimming stripped 8 bases from V and 4 bases from J, with 16 bases between. Profiling relied on immunoSEQ multiplex PCR, and the TCRdb table lists in-frame clones only, not all of them. The repertoire holds 150,000 to 200,000 clones, approximately 92% seen once, with 3.6% in the top ten. The sequence was obtained from an adult who received the MenACWY meningococcal vaccine as a control. The sequencing used peripheral blood, collected 28 days after the second dose of the MenACWY control vaccine. This sequence joins TRBV10-3 and TRBJ2-3, with D tentatively TRBD2 (6 bases). The DNA for the CDR3 is TGTGCCATCTCCTCCGGCCCTAGCGCAGATACGCAGTATTTT. It is translated as CAISSGPSADTQYF.